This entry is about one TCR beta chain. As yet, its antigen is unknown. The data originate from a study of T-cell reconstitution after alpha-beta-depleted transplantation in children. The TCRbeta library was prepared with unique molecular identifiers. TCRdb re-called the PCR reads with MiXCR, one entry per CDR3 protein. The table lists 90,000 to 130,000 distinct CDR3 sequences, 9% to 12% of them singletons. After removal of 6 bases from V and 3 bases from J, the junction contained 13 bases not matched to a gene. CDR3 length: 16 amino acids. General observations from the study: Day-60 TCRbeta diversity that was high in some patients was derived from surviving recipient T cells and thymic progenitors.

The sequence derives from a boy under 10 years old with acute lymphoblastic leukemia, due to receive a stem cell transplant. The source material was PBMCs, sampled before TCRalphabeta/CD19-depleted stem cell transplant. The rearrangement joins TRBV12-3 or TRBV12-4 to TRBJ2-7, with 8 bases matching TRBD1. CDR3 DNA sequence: TGTGCCAGCAGAACCTCGACAGGGGAAGATCGCTACGAGCAGTACTTC. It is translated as CASRTSTGEDRYEQYF.